Judged by abundance, the clone carrying this T cell receptor (beta chain) is medium-sized. What it recognizes is unknown. The same CDR3 also results from other DNA sequences found in this sample. Sequenced by immunoSEQ multiplex PCR; TCRdb stores in-frame clones only, minus some. The sample has tens of thousands of clones, roughly 84% seen once. This entry is derived from a study of T cell clones after liver transplantation. Across the study: Post-transplant blood was tracked for graft-donor-reactive T cell clones identified in a pre-transplant mixed lymphocyte reaction. Three of the eight recipients were HCV-positive; the rest had non-autoimmune, non-viral transplant indications. Standard immunosuppression, with no induction, continued until 12-24 months after transplant. Study-level findings and limits: A larger donor-reactive than third-party decline suggested partial antigen-specific deletion.

Germline V gene data show CDR1 as SGHDN and CDR2 as FVKESK. The CDR3 loop spans 16 amino acids. J was trimmed by 0 bases and V by 0 bases; bases with no gene match: 1. The chain employs TRBV14 and TRBJ2-3; 9 bases line up with TRBD1. The TCR comes from a human donor who received a liver transplant. This specimen was CD4+ T cells from blood, taken before liver transplant. CDR3 nucleotide sequence: TGTGCCAGCAGCCAAGAAGGACAGGGGAGCACAGATACGCAGTATTTT. It is translated as CASSQEGQGSTDTQYF.